This TCR beta chain was captured by sequencing in a study of T-cell reconstitution after alpha-beta-depleted transplantation in children. There are a few counts of this clonotype. The CDR3 consists of 13 residues. The germline gives CDR1 KGHDR, CDR2 SFDVKD. Trimming left V 9 bases short and J 7 bases short, with 15 bases between. Preparation of the TCRbeta library used unique molecular identifiers. TCRdb analysed the PCR reads with MiXCR anew, one entry per CDR3 protein. The table lists about 410,000 distinct CDR3 sequences, roughly 20% of them singletons, with around 3.9% in the top ten. V is TRBV24-1 and J is TRBJ1-5; D unclear. The TCR comes from a human donor who donated a stem cell graft to a child with acute myeloid leukemia. Specimen: PBMCs from the stem cell graft donor, collected from the stem cell graft. The CDR3 region has the DNA TGTGCCACCGCCTTAGGAGCTGGGCAGCCCCAGCATTTT. Its translation: CATALGAGQPQHF.